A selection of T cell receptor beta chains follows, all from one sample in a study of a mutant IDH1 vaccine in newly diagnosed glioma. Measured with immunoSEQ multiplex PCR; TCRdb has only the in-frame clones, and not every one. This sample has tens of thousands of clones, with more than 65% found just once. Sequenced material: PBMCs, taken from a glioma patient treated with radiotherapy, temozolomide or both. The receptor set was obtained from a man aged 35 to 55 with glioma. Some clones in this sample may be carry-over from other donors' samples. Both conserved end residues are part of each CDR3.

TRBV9,CASSVAPPPNEQYF
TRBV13,CASSALTGGTDTQYF
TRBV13,CASSFSAGTVDYEQYF
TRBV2,CASRGSSYEQYF
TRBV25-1,CASSEPSAPNEKLFF
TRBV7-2,CASSSSRDSYEQYF
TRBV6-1,CASNRDRGLQPQHF
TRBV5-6,CASSPDRNYGYTF
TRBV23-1,CASSQSRGEKLFF
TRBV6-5,CASSSFGQAQETQYF
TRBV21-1,CASKDRGNQPQHF
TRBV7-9,CASSSGTGRYGYTF